This T cell receptor beta chain was recovered during a study of blood T cell repertoires in COVID-19. Turning to the study itself: Samples of COVID-19 (acute and convalescent) were obtained from the United States, Italy and Spain. PBMCs, B-cell-depleted T cells, or T cells provided the cDNA or gDNA that made up the material.

Trimming removed 5 bases at V and 4 bases at J, with 12 bases between. This CDR3 comprises 13 residues. CDR1 is SEHNR, CDR2 FQNEAQ, per germline (reference sequence). Original processing notes: Amplification of reference gene primers was used by the study to estimate nucleated cell counts. Using immunoSEQ multiplex PCR, the repertoire was profiled, and TCRdb retains in-frame clones only, with some absent. V, J and clone size are taken as reported in that table, and D and trimming were inferred from the DNA itself. Here the sample spans approximately 63,000 clones, about nine tenths being singletons. This sequence was found in a woman aged 80 or older with acute or convalescent COVID-19. The sequenced sample was peripheral blood. The chain couples TRBV7-9 to TRBJ2-7, with D perhaps matching TRBD2 (6 bases). The CDR3: CASSKTSFYEQYF. The CDR3 DNA sequence: TGTGCCAGCAGCAAAACTAGCTTTTACGAGCAGTACTTC.